This T cell receptor beta chain is from a study of cytomegalovirus exposure and HLA in healthy donors. General study points: TCR beta sequences reportedly predicted most subjects' HLA-A and HLA-B alleles accurately. An analysis that came later showed most CMV-associated TCR beta chains appearing HLA-restricted.

Only one count was recorded for this clone. The antigen remains undetermined. PCR amplification relied on 60 Vbeta primers (plus 13 Jbeta primers). The data were produced by immunoSEQ multiplex PCR, yet TCRdb's version contains in-frame clones alone and is incomplete. The sample contains about 140,000 clones, almost 85% of which appear only once. CDR1 SGHDT and CDR2 YYEEEE come from the germline V gene. The CDR3 has 15 residues. Sequenced input: PBMCs. The TCR comes from a young man in good health and CMV-seropositive. This chain links TRBV5-6 with TRBJ2-5; D might be TRBD1 (5 bases). TRBJ2-7 matches the DNA end more closely, so the J call is doubtful. The CDR3 nucleotides read TGTGCCAGCAGTGCGCAAGTAAGGCAGGGCCGCGAGCAGTACTTC. Translation: CASSAQVRQGREQYF.